The 15 T cell receptor beta chains below all came from one sample that was sequenced in a study of post-analysis software for immune sequencing data. Unique molecular identifiers had been added to the TCR beta cDNA libraries. TCRdb reprocessed the PCR reads via MiXCR and lists one record per CDR3 protein. The table shows approximately 730,000 distinct CDR3 sequences, with about 45% occurring only once. Points from the study as a whole: There were roughly 5 TRBV segments more frequent in patients than controls, and TRBV5-6, TRBV5-1 and TRBV20-1 were among them.

Which antigens these TCRs recognize remains unknown. The sequenced material came from blood. These receptors came from a girl aged 10 to 17 with multiple sclerosis.

The genes are TRBV4-3 and TRBJ2-5; maybe TRBD1 (6 bases). Per the germline V gene, CDR1 is LGHNA and CDR2 is YSLEER. V lost 1 base to trimming and J lost 4 bases, with 13 bases between them. The CDR3 has 15 residues. The chain's CDR3 is CASSQVQGEGETQYF. The CDR3 coding sequence is TGCGCCAGCAGCCAAGTACAGGGCGAGGGAGAGACCCAGTACTTC.

Concerning this clonotype: One end of the junction fails to match germline, which may point to a read error. The chain carries TRBV7-8 and TRBJ2-1, with TRBD1 matching 11 bases. Germline CDR1 and CDR2: SGHVS and FQNEAQ. The length of the CDR3 is 18 residues. CDR3 DNA: TGTGCCGGCAGCTCAAAGGACAGGGGGCAACGCGGGAAACATGAGCAGTTCTTC. Its translation is CAGSSKDRGQRGKHEQFF.

The chain couples TRBV7-8 to TRBJ2-6, with 7 bases identical to TRBD2. The CDR3 spans 19 residues. CDR1 is SGHVS and CDR2 is FQNEAQ in the germline V gene. J gave up 0 bases and V 1 base, and 9 bases lay outside the gene matches. The CDR3 region is CASSLVVGSGISGANVLTF. Written as DNA, the CDR3 is TGTGCCAGCAGCTTAGTGGTCGGGAGCGGGATCTCTGGGGCCAACGTCCTGACTTTC.

J is TRBJ2-1 and V is TRBV4-1; either TRBD1 or TRBD2 may supply D (5 bases each). The CDR3 length is 14 residues. Trimming removed 0 bases at V and 12 bases at J, with 15 bases between. Per the germline V gene, CDR1 is MGHRA and CDR2 is YSYEKL. The CDR3 DNA sequence: TGCGCCAGCAGCCAAGATAGTGGGGGTTTATTGCAGTTCTTC. This sequence encodes CASSQDSGGLLQFF.

The CDR3 bases are TGCAGTGCTAGAGGTCCCGTCACAGATACGCAGTATTTT. The encoded protein is CSARGPVTDTQYF. V gene TRBV20-1 combines with J gene TRBJ2-3; D uncertain. Germline V gives CDR1 DFQATT, CDR2 SNEGSKA (reference sequence). The CDR3 sequence is 13 residues long. V was pared by 1 base and J by 2 bases, with 7 bases between.

The chain has TRBV6-5 and TRBJ1-1; 9 bases fit TRBD1. The CDR3 is made up of 14 amino acids. J lost 5 bases, V lost 6 bases, and 7 bases had no gene match. Germline CDR1 reads MNHEY; CDR2 reads SVGAGI. The CDR3 is CASSHRGRGTEAFF. The CDR3 DNA follows: TGTGCCAGCAGCCACAGGGGGCGAGGGACTGAAGCTTTCTTT.

The chain is built from TRBV20-1 and TRBJ1-2, with TRBD1 as a possible D gene (5 bases). V was cut by 2 bases and J by 8 bases, with 30 bases left in between. The CDR3 consists of 18 residues. Germline loops: CDR1 DFQATT, CDR2 SNEGSKA (reference sequence). The CDR3 bases are TGCAGTGCTAGACGTATACTAAACCGGGATCCTACTTCAGGGGGCTACACCTTC. Translating gives CSARRILNRDPTSGGYTF.

V and J are TRBV20-1 and TRBJ2-4; D could derive from TRBD1 or TRBD2 (5 bases each). The CDR3 runs 15 residues. The germline V and J ends were trimmed by 5 bases and 3 bases, with 17 bases remaining between them. Germline CDR1 DFQATT, CDR2 SNEGSKA (reference sequence). CDR3 sequence: CSASNGARGKNIQYF. Written as DNA, the CDR3 is TGCAGTGCTTCCAATGGGGCTCGGGGCAAAAACATTCAGTACTTC.

The chain combines TRBV7-2 with TRBJ1-4; 9 bases map to TRBD1. With V trimmed by 3 bases and J by 1 base, 0 bases remained unmatched. The CDR3 totals 15 residues. Germline V gene lookup returns CDR1 SGHTA and CDR2 FQGNSA. In DNA, the CDR3 is TGTGCCAGCAGCTTGGACAGGGGAACTAATGAAAAACTGTTTTTT. Translating gives CASSLDRGTNEKLFF.

Only a few counts were recorded for this clonotype. The CDR3 loop is CASTTQVGGTQYF. CDR3 coding DNA: TGTGCCAGCACCACACAGGTTGGGGGGACCCAGTACTTC. The rearrangement joins TRBV2 to TRBJ2-5, with D perhaps assigned TRBD1 or TRBD2 (5 bases each). Trimming took off 7 bases at V and 7 bases at J, with 16 bases between the two ends. CDR1 and CDR2 from the germline V gene are SNHLY and FYNNEI. The CDR3 is 13 amino acids.

The chain employs TRBV6-6 and TRBJ2-3, with TRBD1 as a possible D gene (5 bases). CDR1 and CDR2 from the germline V gene are MNHNY and SVGAGI (reference sequence). The CDR3 extends over 12 amino acids. Trimming took 7 bases from V and 6 from J, leaving 11 bases between them. The chain's CDR3 is CASTQGRDTQYF. In DNA form, the CDR3 reads TGTGCCAGCACCCAGGGAAGGGATACGCAGTATTTT.

The V and J genes are TRBV5-1 and TRBJ2-1; weak D call: TRBD1 (6 bases). From germline, CDR1 is SGHRS and CDR2 YFSETQ. V lost 2 bases, J lost 3 bases, and 15 bases lay in between. The CDR3 length is 16 residues. This CDR3 is CASSFTGSRNYNEQFF. Written as DNA, the CDR3 is TGCGCCAGCAGCTTTACAGGGTCCCGAAACTACAATGAGCAGTTCTTC.

This sequence joins TRBV30 and TRBJ2-3; TRBD2 aligns across 11 bases. J lost 0 bases, V lost 2 bases, and 7 bases had no gene match. Germline CDR1 and CDR2: GTSNPN and SVGIG (reference sequence). The CDR3 sequence is 17 residues long. In DNA form, the CDR3 reads TGTGCCTGGAGTTCTCGGACTAGCGGGTTGAGCACAGATACGCAGTATTTT. Its protein product is CAWSSRTSGLSTDTQYF.

Of note for this clonotype: The junction differs from germline at one of its ends, possibly a read error. CDR3 loop: CAGSSDPGRDNEQFF. The CDR3 DNA reads TGTGCCGGCAGTTCAGACCCCGGCCGGGACAATGAGCAGTTCTTC. The V call is TRBV12-3 or TRBV12-4, the J call TRBJ2-1; D uncertain. The CDR3 sequence is 15 residues long.

The rearrangement uses TRBV19 and TRBJ2-7; the D gene is possibly TRBD2 (5 bases). The CDR3 length is 14 residues. The V gene lost 2 bases and the J gene lost 1 base, with 9 bases spanning the gap. CDR1 is LNHDA and CDR2 is SQIVND in the germline V gene (reference sequence). The CDR3 reads CASSIRPGSYEQYF. DNA for the CDR3: TGTGCCAGTAGTATACGTCCGGGGTCCTACGAGCAGTACTTC.